The 26 T cell receptor beta chains presented below share a single source sample, sequenced in a study of identical twins. Using its own MiXCR run on the 5' RACE reads, TCRdb lists one record per CDR3 protein. Of roughly 570,000 distinct CDR3 sequences listed, roughly 9.5% are singletons. The same data also contributed to another study, on yellow fever vaccine responses in identical twins.

The sequencing sample was made of PBMCs. The receptors shown here come from a woman aged 18-35 years in good health.

This clonotype has only a few counts. The rearrangement joins TRBV3-1 to TRBJ2-2; tentatively, D is TRBD1 (6 bases). Germline V gene data show CDR1 as LGHDT and CDR2 as YNNKEL (reference sequence). Deletions cut 8 bases from V and 6 bases from J, with 19 bases between. The CDR3 contains 15 residues. The chain's CDR3 is CASHRQGRIAGELFF. The CDR3 region has the DNA TGTGCCAGCCACCGTCAGGGGCGTATCGCCGGGGAGCTGTTTTTT.

This chain connects TRBV29-1 to TRBJ2-5, with 10 bases identical to TRBD1. V gave up 7 bases and J gave up 3 bases; unmatched junction bases: 11. The V gene's germline CDR1 is SQVTM and CDR2 ANQGSEA. The CDR3 spans 15 residues. CDR3 DNA sequence: TGCAGCGCCCGATATTGGGACAGGGGTAAAGAGACCCAGTACTTC. Its translation is CSARYWDRGKETQYF.

This clonotype came up a few times. This rearrangement joins TRBV11-1 to TRBJ2-7, with 8 bases fitting TRBD1. The CDR3 length is 16 residues. In germline, CDR1 is SGHAT, CDR2 FQDESV (reference sequence). Trimming at V came to 4 bases and at J to 4 bases, leaving 12 bases not matched to a gene. The CDR3 coding sequence is TGTGCCAGCAGCTCATTCGGGACAGGAAAATTATACGAGCAGTACTTC. This encodes CASSSFGTGKLYEQYF.

This clonotype was seen more than once but under ten times. The chain is built from TRBV29-1 and TRBJ2-5; D remains ambiguous. Germline V lookup: CDR1 SQVTM, CDR2 ANQGSEA. V lost 2 bases and J lost 7, with 8 bases in between. The CDR3 runs 11 residues. The CDR3: CSVELGLTQYF. The CDR3 DNA reads as TGCAGCGTTGAACTGGGCCTGACCCAGTACTTC.

This clonotype has ten or more counts. The rearrangement uses TRBV29-1 and TRBJ2-3; 11 nucleotides align to TRBD2. The length of the CDR3 is 15 residues. V trimming: 6 bases; J trimming: 3 bases; junction bases outside the gene matches: 8. Germline V gives CDR1 SQVTM, CDR2 ANQGSEA. CDR3 in amino acids: CSVGGLAVLTDTQYF. In DNA form, the CDR3 reads TGCAGCGTGGGGGGACTAGCGGTGTTGACAGATACGCAGTATTTT.

This chain joins TRBV20-1 and TRBJ2-7, with 8 bases identical to TRBD2. Germline assignment: CDR1 DFQATT and CDR2 SNEGSKA (reference sequence). This CDR3 is 16 amino acids long. The V and J ends lost 5 bases and 7 bases, in that order; junction bases with no gene match: 19. The CDR3 reads CSARPPGLVLLTEQYF. The CDR3 DNA is TGCAGTGCTCGTCCGCCGGGACTAGTTCTTTTAACGGAGCAGTACTTC.

This clonotype was seen ten or more times. The chain links TRBV29-1 to TRBJ1-6, with unresolved D. Germline lookup yields CDR1 SQVTM and CDR2 ANQGSEA. The CDR3 is made up of 15 amino acids. The V and J ends lost 7 bases and 3 bases respectively, with 16 bases between them. The CDR3 bases are TGCAGCGCCAAGGCCGGGTCCAACTATAATTCACCCCTCCACTTT. This sequence encodes CSAKAGSNYNSPLHF. Complete variable domain (other parts from reference TRBV29-1 and TRBJ1-6): SAVISQKPSRDICQRGTSLTIQCQVDSQVTMMFWYRQQPGQSLTLIATANQGSEATYESGFVIDKFPISRPNLTFSTLTVSNMSPEDSSIYLCSAKAGSNYNSPLHFGNGTRLTVT.

This clonotype showed up just a few times. This chain joins TRBV6-1 and TRBJ2-5; the match to TRBD2 covers 11 bases. Trimming took 4 bases from V and 4 from J; bases not matched to a gene: 5. The CDR3 spans 15 residues. Germline CDR1 reads MNHNS; CDR2 reads SASEGT. In DNA form, the CDR3 reads TGTGCCAGCAGTGTTAGCGGGGGGGCCCCAGAGACCCAGTACTTC. It translates to CASSVSGGAPETQYF.

V usage is TRBV18 and J usage is TRBJ2-2; 8 nucleotides agree with TRBD1. CDR3 length: 18 amino acids. The germline CDR1 and CDR2 sequences are KGHSH and LQKENI. V shed 3 bases, J shed 0 bases, and the junction held 9 bases outside the gene matches. DNA of the CDR3: TGTGCCAGCTCACCGCAAAGGGCAGGGGGCGCGAACACCGGGGAGCTGTTTTTT. Residues: CASSPQRAGGANTGELFF.

This clonotype was seen at least ten times. V usage is TRBV6-2 or TRBV6-3 and J usage is TRBJ1-1; 7 bases agree with TRBD1. Germline CDR1 MNHEY, CDR2 SVGEGT. There are 14 residues in the CDR3. J was trimmed by 8 bases and V by 6 bases; bases with no gene match: 12. The CDR3 region is CASRTGATLMEAFF. For the CDR3, the DNA is TGTGCCAGCAGAACAGGGGCGACACTCATGGAAGCTTTCTTT.

This clonotype came up a few times. The rearrangement joins TRBV6-5 to TRBJ2-1; no clear D gene. V lost 2 bases, J lost 6 bases, and 14 bases lay in between. There are 15 residues in the CDR3. Per the germline V gene, CDR1 is MNHEY and CDR2 is SVGAGI. CDR3 nucleotides: TGTGCCAGCAGTTACGGGCCGCCGCCTAGCAATGAGCAGTTCTTC. Protein sequence: CASSYGPPPSNEQFF.

This clonotype has only a few counts. The chain carries TRBV19 and TRBJ2-1; D perhaps matches TRBD2 (6 bases). V shed 6 bases and J shed 4 bases, with 16 bases lying between them. There are 15 residues in the CDR3. Germline V gene lookup returns CDR1 LNHDA and CDR2 SQIVND (reference sequence). CDR3 nucleotides: TGTGCCAGTAGGGTAGCGGACAACCGTTACAATGAGCAGTTCTTC. Translating gives CASRVADNRYNEQFF.

This clonotype was observed at least ten times. The DNA for the CDR3 is TGCAGCGTTGACAGTTTGGGGACAGGGCTTTCGCCACCCCTCCACTTT. It codes for CSVDSLGTGLSPPLHF. V and J are TRBV29-1 and TRBJ1-6; TRBD1 agrees at 9 bases. Trimming at V came to 3 bases and at J to 11 bases, leaving 14 bases not matched to a gene. Germline-derived CDR1 and CDR2 are SQVTM and ANQGSEA. The CDR3 loop spans 16 amino acids.

The chain is built from TRBV7-2 and TRBJ2-1; the D gene is possibly TRBD2 (6 bases). The CDR3 runs to 13 residues. The V and J ends lost 8 bases and 2 bases respectively, with 10 bases between them. Germline V gives CDR1 SGHTA, CDR2 FQGNSA. The CDR3 reads CASVAGPYNEQFF. The CDR3 nucleotides are TGTGCCAGCGTGGCGGGACCCTACAATGAGCAGTTCTTC.

This clonotype was recorded a few times. The chain is built from TRBV7-3 and TRBJ2-1; 11 positions match TRBD2. Germline V gene data show CDR1 as SGHTA and CDR2 as FQGTGA. The CDR3 sequence is 14 residues long. The V and J ends lost 3 bases and 8 bases, in that order; junction bases with no gene match: 3. The CDR3 sequence: CASSFLAGGYEQFF. CDR3 DNA sequence: TGTGCCAGCAGCTTTCTAGCGGGGGGCTATGAGCAGTTCTTC.

Ten or more counts support this clonotype. In nucleotides, the CDR3 is TGTGCCAGCAGCTTGACAGCTCTACCGATATATGGCTACACCTTC. It translates to CASSLTALPIYGYTF. The chain combines TRBV7-2 with TRBJ1-2; tentatively, D is TRBD1 (5 bases). Per germline, CDR1 SGHTA and CDR2 FQGNSA. CDR3 length: 15 residues. V lost 3 bases and J 5 bases, leaving 16 bases between the germline ends.

The J gene is TRBJ2-2, the V gene TRBV10-2; 8 positions agree with TRBD1. CDR3 length equals 16 residues. The J segment lost 3 bases and the V segment lost 6 bases, leaving 9 bases of the junction unmatched. Germline assignment: CDR1 WSHSY and CDR2 SAAADI. Written as DNA, the CDR3 is TGCGCCAGCAGACCAGCTGGACAGGGTGACACCGGGGAGCTGTTTTTT. It codes for CASRPAGQGDTGELFF.

This clonotype was seen a few times. The chain couples TRBV6-2 or TRBV6-3 to TRBJ2-7; no definite D call. V dropped 0 bases and J dropped 6 bases, with 15 bases sitting between them. Per the germline V gene, CDR1 is MNHEY and CDR2 is SVGEGT. The length of the CDR3 is 15 residues. The CDR3 coding sequence is TGTGCCAGCAGTTACTCCCCGAACTTCTTCTCCGAGCAGTACTTC. This encodes CASSYSPNFFSEQYF.

The table lists this clonotype with a few counts. The J gene is TRBJ2-1, the V gene TRBV7-2, with TRBD2 matching 9 bases. V was pared by 4 bases and J by 9 bases, with 10 bases of the junction left unmatched. Germline CDR1 is SGHTA and CDR2 is FQGNSA. The CDR3 spans 15 residues. CDR3 loop: CASSSIPGSGGEQFF. In DNA, the CDR3 is TGTGCCAGCAGCTCCATTCCGGGTAGCGGGGGTGAGCAGTTCTTC. Full variable domain (outside the CDR3, taken from reference TRBV7-2 and TRBJ2-1): GAGVSQSPSNKVTEKGKDVELRCDPISGHTALYWYRQSLGQGLEFLIYFQGNSAPDKSGLPSDRFSAERTGGSVSTLTIQRTQQEDSAVYLCASSSIPGSGGEQFFGPGTRLTVL.

Ten or more counts support this clonotype. The chain uses TRBV10-3 and TRBJ2-5, with D unresolved. V lost 6 bases and J 4 bases, leaving 15 bases between the germline ends. The CDR3 is 14 residues long. In germline, CDR1 is ENHRY, CDR2 SYGVKD. CDR3 sequence: CAIRMDLGTETQYF. CDR3 sequence (DNA): TGTGCCATCAGGATGGACCTGGGTACAGAGACCCAGTACTTC.

The V gene is TRBV6-2 or TRBV6-3, the J gene TRBJ2-7, with 9 bases matching TRBD1. The length of the CDR3 is 24 residues. Germline lookup yields CDR1 MNHEY and CDR2 SVGEGT. V was clipped by 2 bases and J by 6 bases; unmatched bases: 35. CDR3 sequence (DNA): TGTGCCAGCAGTTACGCGAGTCCGACAGGGGGAGAAGGAATAAAAGTCCTCCACGGTCCCGAGCAGTACTTC. Its translation is CASSYASPTGGEGIKVLHGPEQYF.

The chain carries TRBV30 and TRBJ2-7, with D possibly matching TRBD2 (7 bases). CDR1 GTSNPN and CDR2 SVGIG come from the germline V gene (reference sequence). V shed 0 bases and J shed 3 bases, with 9 bases lying between them. The CDR3 consists of 13 residues. Written as DNA, the CDR3 is TGTGCCTGGAGTGTAGGGGGGGGCTACGAGCAGTACTTC. Protein product: CAWSVGGGYEQYF. Based on the CDR3 plus reference TRBV30 and TRBJ2-7, the full variable domain is SQTIHQWPATLVQPVGSPLSLECTVEGTSNPNLYWYRQAAGRGLQLLFYSVGIGQISSEVPQNLSASRPQDRQFILSSKKLLLSDSGFYLCAWSVGGGYEQYFGPGTRLTVT.

This clonotype has a count of ten or more. V and J are TRBV5-1 and TRBJ1-2, with D maybe TRBD1 (5 bases). The V gene lost 2 bases and the J gene lost 4 bases, with 9 bases spanning the gap. This CDR3 comprises 13 residues. The germline V gene has CDR1 SGHRS and CDR2 YFSETQ. CDR3 sequence (DNA): TGCGCCAGCAGCTTCGACAGTCGCTATGGCTACACCTTC. It is translated as CASSFDSRYGYTF.

This clonotype has just a few counts. The chain combines TRBV20-1 with TRBJ1-5; D possibly corresponds to TRBD1 (6 bases). The CDR3 length is 14 residues. In germline, CDR1 is DFQATT, CDR2 SNEGSKA (reference sequence). The CDR3 DNA reads TGCACCGGTACAGGGAAGGTCTTTGTTCAGCCCCAGCATTTT. Its translation is CTGTGKVFVQPQHF.

In its sample, this clonotype was seen a few times. The chain carries TRBV5-6 and TRBJ2-5; TRBD2 matches at 14 bases. The CDR3 is 13 amino acids. The junction had 1 base not matched to a gene; V was cut back by 0 bases and J by 12 bases. Germline CDR1 SGHDT, CDR2 YYEEEE. The CDR3, as DNA: TGTGCCAGCAGCTTGGCGACTAGCGGGAGGGAGTACTTC. It is translated as CASSLATSGREYF.

The rearrangement links TRBV20-1 to TRBJ2-7; D is uncertain. V was clipped by 7 bases and J by 5 bases, with 21 bases between them. From germline, CDR1 is DFQATT and CDR2 SNEGSKA (reference sequence). CDR3 size: 14 residues. The CDR3 is CSVLRRATANEQYF. CDR3 in DNA: TGCAGTGTCCTGAGACGGGCCACGGCCAACGAGCAGTACTTC.